The sequence of this TCR beta chain was determined in a study of vaccination and CD4 T cells after COVID-19. The CDR3 totals 19 residues. V dropped 4 bases and J dropped 8 bases, with 27 bases sitting between them. Looked up from germline, CDR1 is MNHEY and CDR2 is SMNVEV (reference sequence). This clonotype was recorded a few times. Its antigen is unknown. Regarding treatment: roughly ten-day PBMC culture with coronavirus spike peptide pools or control peptides (ViraFEST assay). The Oncomine TCR Beta short-read assay sequenced DNA from cultured CD4+ T cells. TCRdb itself ran the PCR reads through MiXCR, one entry per CDR3 protein. The data hold around 11,000 distinct CDR3 sequences, with around 41% observed a single time.

The clonotype comes from a human donor who had recovered from COVID-19. V and J are TRBV27 and TRBJ1-6; tentative D call: TRBD1 (5 bases). The source was CD4+ T cells from blood, cultured in vitro, collected after SARS-CoV-2 vaccination. CDR3 loop: CASSSRLAGDGRGHSPLHF. For the CDR3, the DNA is TGTGCCAGCAGTTCGAGACTCGCGGGGGACGGGAGGGGACATTCACCCCTCCACTTT.